This is a list of T cell receptor beta chains from one sample in a study of siplizumab effects on memory and regulatory T cells. Produced via immunoSEQ multiplex PCR; TCRdb's table is partial and in-frame only. The sample includes roughly 100,000 clones, roughly 95% seen only once; the top ten take 0.025% to 0.035%. Input material: naive CD4+ T cells sorted from blood. The receptors here all came from a human donor in good health. Both conserved end residues are part of each CDR3. A D gene is named only where the DNA matches it firmly. Some rows have no size entry. The others give once, few or many, or a class for an expanded clone.

J gene: TRBJ2-7
D gene: -
V gene: TRBV2
clone size: -
CDR3 protein: CASGESRFPYEQYF

J gene: TRBJ1-2
D gene: -
V gene: TRBV18
clone size: -
CDR3 protein: CASSQQNQNGYTF

J gene: TRBJ2-3
D gene: -
V gene: TRBV10-3
clone size: -
CDR3 protein: CAINGDISTDTQYF

J gene: TRBJ2-7
D gene: TRBD2
V gene: TRBV7-3
clone size: -
CDR3 protein: CASSPLGSGGYEQYF

J gene: -
D gene: TRBD1
V gene: TRBV19
clone size: -
CDR3 protein: CASNLDRGYEQYF

J gene: TRBJ2-3
D gene: TRBD2
V gene: TRBV5-4
clone size: -
CDR3 protein: CASSTYYSAGGADTQYF

J gene: TRBJ1-2
D gene: -
V gene: TRBV15
clone size: -
CDR3 protein: CATSRDSRGYTF

J gene: TRBJ2-3
D gene: TRBD2
V gene: TRBV7-2
clone size: -
CDR3 protein: CASRGAGGPEDTQYF

J gene: TRBJ2-3
D gene: -
V gene: TRBV6-1
clone size: -
CDR3 protein: CASNSEDSSTDTQYF

J gene: TRBJ2-7
D gene: TRBD2
V gene: TRBV7-3
clone size: -
CDR3 protein: CASSLGGDHEQYF

J gene: TRBJ2-3
D gene: TRBD2
V gene: TRBV14
clone size: -
CDR3 protein: CASSQKPGLRSDTQYF

J gene: TRBJ1-5
D gene: -
V gene: TRBV25-1
clone size: -
CDR3 protein: CASSESGREYQPQHF

J gene: TRBJ2-4
D gene: TRBD1
V gene: TRBV5-1
clone size: -
CDR3 protein: CASSSPAGQGAGNIQYF

J gene: TRBJ2-7
D gene: -
V gene: TRBV7-2
clone size: -
CDR3 protein: CASSEGGGGTYEQYF

J gene: TRBJ2-2
D gene: TRBD1
V gene: TRBV5-1
clone size: -
CDR3 protein: CASSWDRGTGTGELFF

J gene: TRBJ2-5
D gene: -
V gene: TRBV7-9
clone size: -
CDR3 protein: CASSRDSGETQYF

J gene: TRBJ2-1
D gene: TRBD2
V gene: TRBV7-9
clone size: -
CDR3 protein: CASSRGLAGGPAHEQFF

J gene: TRBJ1-1
D gene: TRBD1
V gene: TRBV7-2
clone size: -
CDR3 protein: CASSLTGQGDTEAFF

J gene: TRBJ2-7
D gene: -
V gene: TRBV28
clone size: -
CDR3 protein: CASSLTIYEQYF

J gene: TRBJ1-1
D gene: TRBD1
V gene: TRBV28
clone size: -
CDR3 protein: CASSFRDSLEAFF

J gene: TRBJ2-7
D gene: -
V gene: TRBV10-3
clone size: -
CDR3 protein: CAISESTPGEQYF

J gene: TRBJ1-5
D gene: -
V gene: TRBV18
clone size: -
CDR3 protein: CASSKGNSNQPQHF

J gene: TRBJ1-5
D gene: -
V gene: TRBV19
clone size: -
CDR3 protein: CASSLNRDFNQPQHF

J gene: TRBJ2-7
D gene: TRBD1
V gene: TRBV18
clone size: -
CDR3 protein: CASSPRQGTNEQYF

J gene: TRBJ2-3
D gene: -
V gene: TRBV6-6
clone size: once
CDR3 protein: CASSPGVPGDTQYF

J gene: TRBJ1-4
D gene: -
V gene: TRBV18
clone size: -
CDR3 protein: CASSPAATNEKLFF

J gene: TRBJ1-3
D gene: -
V gene: TRBV7-2
clone size: -
CDR3 protein: CASSLTPDLTGNTIYF

J gene: TRBJ2-7
D gene: -
V gene: TRBV7-9
clone size: once
CDR3 protein: CASSSRVTGSSYEQYF